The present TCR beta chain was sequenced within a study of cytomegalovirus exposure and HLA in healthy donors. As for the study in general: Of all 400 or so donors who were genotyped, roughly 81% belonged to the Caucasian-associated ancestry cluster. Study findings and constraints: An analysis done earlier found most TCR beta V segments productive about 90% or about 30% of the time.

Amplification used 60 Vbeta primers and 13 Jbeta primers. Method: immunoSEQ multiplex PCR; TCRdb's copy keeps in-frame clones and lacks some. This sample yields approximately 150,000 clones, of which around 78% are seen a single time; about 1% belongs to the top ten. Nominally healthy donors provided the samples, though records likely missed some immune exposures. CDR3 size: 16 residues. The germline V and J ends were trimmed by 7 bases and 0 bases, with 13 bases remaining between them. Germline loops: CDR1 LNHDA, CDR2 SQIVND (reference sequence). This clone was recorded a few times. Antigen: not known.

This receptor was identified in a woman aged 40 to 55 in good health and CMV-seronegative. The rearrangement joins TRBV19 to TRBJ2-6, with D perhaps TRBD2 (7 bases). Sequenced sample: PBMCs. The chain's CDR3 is CASTLRGASGANVLTF. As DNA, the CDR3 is TGTGCCAGTACCCTTCGGGGGGCCTCTGGGGCCAACGTCCTGACTTTC.